The count of the clone carrying this T cell receptor beta chain is one. Described time point: cycle 4 day 1 (C4D1), after 6 weeks of nivolumab. Each patient relapsed following autologous stem cell transplantation, and prior brentuximab vedotin exposure differed. The data were produced by immunoSEQ multiplex PCR, yet TCRdb's version contains in-frame clones alone and is incomplete. The table lists about 31,000 clones, approximately 80% of them singletons, with less than 20% in the top ten. These data are taken from a study of PD-1 blockade in classical Hodgkin lymphoma. This CDR3 is 15 amino acids long. Trimming cost V 3 bases and J 0 bases, with 14 bases left between them. CDR1 SQVTM and CDR2 ANQGSEA come from the germline V gene.

The chain uses TRBV29-1 and TRBJ1-2; the D is unclear. The clonotype comes from a human donor with classical Hodgkin lymphoma. Sequenced material: peripheral blood mononuclear cells (PBMCs), taken before the fourth cycle of nivolumab. The CDR3 is CSVEDEGYTNYGYTF. CDR3 sequence (DNA): TGCAGCGTTGAGGACGAGGGTTACACTAACTATGGCTACACCTTC. The full variable domain, its missing parts supplied by reference TRBV29-1 and TRBJ1-2, is SAVISQKPSRDICQRGTSLTIQCQVDSQVTMMFWYRQQPGQSLTLIATANQGSEATYESGFVIDKFPISRPNLTFSTLTVSNMSPEDSSIYLCSVEDEGYTNYGYTFGSGTRLTVV.